These 25 T cell receptor beta chains share one sample of origin, sequenced in a study of blood T cells in healthy people across ages. The second PCR ran 7 to 11 cycles with a sample-barcoded 5' primer and J-beta primers. MiXCR, run by TCRdb on the 5' RACE reads, gives a single entry per CDR3 protein. The table includes about 1.4 million distinct CDR3 sequences, around 59% detected once. Sequencing was done on a sample of blood. These TCRs come from a man between 18 and 29 years old in good health.

This clonotype was detected a few times. V is TRBV20-1 and J is TRBJ2-7; either TRBD1 or TRBD2 may fit D (6 bases each). V shed 1 base and J shed 2 bases, with 15 bases lying between them. Germline loops: CDR1 DFQATT, CDR2 SNEGSKA (reference sequence). This CDR3 has 15 amino acids. CDR3 residues: CSARAGGGGTYEQYF. Here the CDR3 DNA reads TGCAGTGCTAGAGCTGGAGGGGGAGGTACCTACGAGCAGTACTTC.

The V gene is TRBV20-1, the J gene TRBJ2-3; D uncertain. Germline loops: CDR1 DFQATT, CDR2 SNEGSKA (reference sequence). V shed 6 bases and J shed 0 bases, with 4 bases lying between them. This CDR3 comprises 11 residues. CDR3 region: CSAQSTDTQYF. Here the CDR3 DNA reads TGCAGTGCCCAGAGCACAGATACGCAGTATTTT.

This clonotype was counted only a few times. V gene TRBV9 combines with J gene TRBJ2-7, with a possible D match to TRBD1 (7 bases). The CDR3 consists of 14 residues. The V end was cut by 2 bases, the J end by 2 bases, with 11 bases between. The V gene's germline CDR1 is SGDLS and CDR2 YYNGEE. The CDR3: CASSVSGGPYEQYF. The CDR3 DNA is TGTGCCAGCAGCGTCTCAGGGGGGCCCTACGAGCAGTACTTC.

The chain combines TRBV29-1 with TRBJ2-3; perhaps TRBD1 as D (6 bases). Germline V gene lookup returns CDR1 SQVTM and CDR2 ANQGSEA. The CDR3 length is 15 residues. Trimming took 1 base from V and 1 from J, leaving 12 bases between them. This CDR3 reads CSVEARDICTDTQYF. The CDR3 DNA follows: TGCAGCGTTGAAGCCCGGGACATCTGCACAGATACGCAGTATTTT.

This clonotype appeared a few times. The chain links TRBV5-1 to TRBJ1-1; 11 nucleotides align to TRBD1. Germline values: CDR1 SGHRS, CDR2 YFSETQ. The CDR3 totals 15 residues. After removal of 0 bases from V and 7 bases from J, the junction contained 5 bases not matched to a gene. The CDR3 reads CASSLESGQGVEAFF. The DNA for the CDR3 is TGCGCCAGCAGCTTGGAATCGGGACAGGGGGTTGAAGCTTTCTTT.

This clonotype was counted a few times. J is TRBJ2-3 and V is TRBV6-4; either TRBD1 or TRBD2 may supply D (6 bases each). This CDR3 spans 14 amino acids. Germline CDR1 reads MRHNA; CDR2 reads SNTAGT. The V end was cut by 5 bases, the J end by 5 bases, with 14 bases between. The CDR3 DNA reads as TGTGCCAGCAGTTCACAGGGAGGAGGAGATACGCAGTATTTT. Protein: CASSSQGGGDTQYF.

This clonotype showed up many times. The chain links TRBV20-1 to TRBJ2-5; D call uncertain. Trimming shortened V by 1 base and J by 5 bases, and 5 bases separated the two germline ends. The CDR3 loop spans 11 amino acids. The germline CDR1 and CDR2 sequences are DFQATT and SNEGSKA (reference sequence). CDR3 protein: CSARVGETQYF. The CDR3, as DNA: TGCAGTGCTAGAGTAGGGGAGACCCAGTACTTC.

V is TRBV27 and J is TRBJ1-1; no reliable D call. CDR1 MNHEY and CDR2 SMNVEV come from the germline V gene (reference sequence). Trimming took off 1 base at V and 3 bases at J, with 6 bases between the two ends. This CDR3 region has 13 residues. The CDR3 sequence is CASSLLGYTEAFF. The CDR3 nucleotides are TGTGCCAGCAGTTTATTGGGTTACACTGAAGCTTTCTTT.

The chain is built from TRBV7-9 and TRBJ2-3; 12 nucleotides line up with TRBD2. CDR1 and CDR2 from the germline V gene are SEHNR and FQNEAQ (reference sequence). The V segment lost 6 bases and the J segment 5 bases; nucleotides outside the gene matches: 6. CDR3 length: 15 residues. DNA of the CDR3: TGTGCCAGCAGGGAGACTAGCGGGAGAGTAGATACGCAGTATTTT. It encodes CASRETSGRVDTQYF.

The CDR3 nucleotides are TGCGCCAGCAGCCTGGGACAGCCCGAGGGGAATTACGAGCAGTACTTC. Translated, it gives CASSLGQPEGNYEQYF. The genes are TRBV4-1 and TRBJ2-7; 7 bases align to TRBD1. CDR1 and CDR2 (germline): MGHRA, YSYEKL. Unmatched junction bases numbered 13, after V lost 4 bases and J lost 4 bases. There are 16 residues in the CDR3.

The chain carries TRBV6-5 and TRBJ2-1; TRBD1 might be the D (7 bases). This CDR3 contains 15 residues. V was pared by 6 bases and J by 2 bases, with 14 bases between. CDR1 MNHEY and CDR2 SVGAGI come from the germline V gene. CDR3 DNA: TGTGCCAGCAGCCTAGCGACAGGGCCCTACAATGAGCAGTTCTTC. Translation: CASSLATGPYNEQFF.

The chain employs TRBV27 and TRBJ1-2; unclear D gene. Trimming shortened V by 4 bases and J by 1 base, and 10 bases separated the two germline ends. The CDR3 has 14 amino acids. CDR1 and CDR2 from the germline V gene are MNHEY and SMNVEV (reference sequence). In nucleotides, the CDR3 is TGTGCCAGCAGTTCCCGGGTTCATAACTATGGCTACACCTTC. Protein: CASSSRVHNYGYTF.

The CDR3 DNA reads TGTGCCAGCAGCACTAGCGGGGCTAGCACAGATACGCAGTATTTT. Protein sequence: CASSTSGASTDTQYF. The chain couples TRBV3-1 to TRBJ2-3, with 10 bases identical to TRBD2. CDR3 length: 15 amino acids. With 5 bases clipped from V and 0 bases from J, the junction kept 2 bases outside the gene matches. The germline V gene has CDR1 LGHDT and CDR2 YNNKEL (reference sequence).

The rearrangement uses TRBV29-1 and TRBJ2-2; TRBD1 agrees at 7 bases. The germline V gene encodes CDR1 SQVTM and CDR2 ANQGSEA. The junction had 5 bases not matched to a gene; V was cut back by 4 bases and J by 3 bases. The CDR3 loop spans 14 amino acids. The CDR3 loop is CSVGVGGDTGELFF. Written as DNA, the CDR3 is TGCAGCGTTGGTGTAGGGGGCGACACCGGGGAGCTGTTTTTT.

The gene calls are TRBV4-3 and TRBJ1-5; D may be TRBD1 (6 bases). From germline, CDR1 is LGHNA and CDR2 YSLEER. The CDR3 sequence is 14 residues long. V was shortened by 3 bases and J by 6 bases, with 12 bases between the two germline ends. CDR3 sequence: CASSHTGTGQPQHF. CDR3 nucleotides: TGCGCCAGCAGCCACACAGGGACCGGTCAGCCCCAGCATTTT.

The chain recombines TRBV7-9 with TRBJ1-2; D may be TRBD1 (6 bases). The length of the CDR3 is 15 residues. Trimming left V 5 bases short and J 5 bases short, with 18 bases between. The germline V gene has CDR1 SEHNR and CDR2 FQNEAQ (reference sequence). CDR3 loop: CASSPPQTGNYGYTF. In DNA, the CDR3 is TGTGCCAGCAGCCCACCTCAAACAGGGAATTATGGCTACACCTTC.

The sample holds one count of this clonotype. The chain recombines TRBV7-2 with TRBJ2-7; D perhaps matches TRBD1 (6 bases). CDR3 length equals 15 residues. Between the trimmed V and J ends, which lost 0 bases and 3 bases, there was a span of 12 bases. Germline values: CDR1 SGHTA, CDR2 FQGNSA. The CDR3 region has the DNA TGTGCCAGCAGCTTAGCGTTGGGACACAACTACGAGCAGTACTTC. Translation: CASSLALGHNYEQYF. Variable domain in full (rest from reference TRBV7-2 and TRBJ2-7): GAGVSQSPSNKVTEKGKDVELRCDPISGHTALYWYRQSLGQGLEFLIYFQGNSAPDKSGLPSDRFSAERTGGSVSTLTIQRTQQEDSAVYLCASSLALGHNYEQYFGPGTRLTVT.

This clonotype was detected a few times. V and J are TRBV12-3 or TRBV12-4 and TRBJ1-2; D perhaps matches TRBD1 (5 bases). The CDR3 has 15 amino acids. Trimming cost V 4 bases and J 4 bases, with 16 bases left between them. The DNA for the CDR3 is TGTGCCAGCAGTTCCTCCGGGGCTCAAATCTATGGCTACACCTTC. Its protein product is CASSSSGAQIYGYTF.

This clonotype has more than one count but fewer than ten. The V gene is TRBV25-1, the J gene TRBJ2-1; no clear D gene. Germline-derived CDR1 and CDR2 are MGHDK and SYGVNS. V dropped 5 bases and J dropped 2 bases, with 28 bases sitting between them. The CDR3 extends over 20 amino acids. CDR3 DNA: TGTGCCAGCAGTCGCGAAGGTGGCCAGCGCCCAGAAGTGCCCTACAATGAGCAGTTCTTC. This sequence encodes CASSREGGQRPEVPYNEQFF.

V usage is TRBV29-1 and J usage is TRBJ2-7; D gene ambiguous. V dropped 4 bases and J dropped 6 bases, with 19 bases sitting between them. The CDR3 runs to 14 residues. Germline V gene sequence: CDR1 SQVTM, CDR2 ANQGSEA. The CDR3 is CSVASEALTSEQYF. CDR3 nucleotides: TGCAGCGTTGCAAGCGAGGCACTGACATCCGAGCAGTACTTC.

The rearrangement uses TRBV29-1 and TRBJ2-1; D remains unclear. Trimming shortened V by 4 bases and J by 10 bases, and 11 bases separated the two germline ends. This CDR3 is 11 amino acids long. Germline-derived CDR1 and CDR2 are SQVTM and ANQGSEA. The CDR3 sequence is CSVVKGREQFF. DNA of the CDR3: TGCAGCGTTGTTAAAGGTCGGGAGCAGTTCTTC.

The chain has TRBV3-1 and TRBJ2-1; 7 bases are a match to TRBD2. The CDR3 runs 16 residues. Germline-derived CDR1 and CDR2 are LGHDT and YNNKEL (reference sequence). Trimming at V came to 0 bases and at J to 2 bases, leaving 4 bases not matched to a gene. CDR3: CASSQDWDYTYNEQFF. The CDR3 DNA is TGTGCCAGCAGCCAAGATTGGGACTACACCTACAATGAGCAGTTCTTC.

The chain links TRBV4-3 to TRBJ2-2, with 8 bases aligning to TRBD2. Unmatched junction bases numbered 6, after V lost 3 bases and J lost 3 bases. The CDR3 runs 16 residues. In germline, CDR1 is LGHNA, CDR2 YSLEER. CDR3 DNA sequence: TGCGCCAGCAGCCAGGAGAGCGGGGGCTACACCGGGGAGCTGTTTTTT. This codes for CASSQESGGYTGELFF.

The chain carries TRBV20-1 and TRBJ2-1; D gene uncertain. V lost 0 bases and J lost 13, with 19 bases in between. Germline values: CDR1 DFQATT, CDR2 SNEGSKA (reference sequence). The CDR3 spans 14 residues. The DNA of the CDR3 is TGCAGTGCTAGAGAGTCAGCGAGGCAGGAGACCCAGTTCTTC. It specifies CSARESARQETQFF.

This clonotype was recorded many times. The germline gene is not matched at one end of the junction; a read error may be the cause. This sequence joins TRBV12-3 or TRBV12-4 and TRBJ2-1, with D perhaps TRBD1 (5 bases). This CDR3 comprises 11 residues. The CDR3 DNA follows: TGTGCCAGCAGCTTAGGGGTTGAGCAGTTCTTC. Protein: CASSLGVEQFF.